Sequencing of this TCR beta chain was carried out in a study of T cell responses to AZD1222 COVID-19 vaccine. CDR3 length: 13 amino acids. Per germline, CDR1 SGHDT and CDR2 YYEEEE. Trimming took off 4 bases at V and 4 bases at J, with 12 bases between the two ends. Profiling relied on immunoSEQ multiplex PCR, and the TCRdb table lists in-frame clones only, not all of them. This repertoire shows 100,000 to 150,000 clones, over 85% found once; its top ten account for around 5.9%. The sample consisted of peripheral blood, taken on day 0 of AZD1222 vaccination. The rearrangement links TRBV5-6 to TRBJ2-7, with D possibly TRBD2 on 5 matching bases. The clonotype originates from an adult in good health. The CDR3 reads CASSDGRGYEQYF. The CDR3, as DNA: TGTGCCAGCAGCGACGGACGGGGTTACGAGCAGTACTTC.